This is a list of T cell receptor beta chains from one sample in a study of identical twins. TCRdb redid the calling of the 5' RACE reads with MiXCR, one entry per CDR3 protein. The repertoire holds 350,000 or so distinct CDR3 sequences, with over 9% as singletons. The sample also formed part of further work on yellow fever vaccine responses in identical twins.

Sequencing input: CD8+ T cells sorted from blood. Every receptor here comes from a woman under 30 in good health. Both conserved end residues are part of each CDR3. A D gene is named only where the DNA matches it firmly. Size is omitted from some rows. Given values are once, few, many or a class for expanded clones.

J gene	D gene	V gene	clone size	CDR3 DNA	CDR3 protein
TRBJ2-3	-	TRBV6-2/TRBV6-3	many	TGTGCCAGCAGTTCCATCGACGGGTACACAGATACGCAGTATTTT	CASSSIDGYTDTQYF
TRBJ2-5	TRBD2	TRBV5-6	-	TGTGCCAGCAGCTTGGATTACGGCCTAGCGGGGAGGGAGACCCAGTACTTC	CASSLDYGLAGRETQYF
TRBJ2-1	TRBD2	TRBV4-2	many	TGTGCCAGCAGCCAAGAGGCCCGGGGGGGGTACAATGAGCAGTTCTTC	CASSQEARGGYNEQFF
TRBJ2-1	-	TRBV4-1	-	TGCGCCAGCAGCCAAGAAGCGGCAGCCTCCTACAATGAGCAGTTCTTC	CASSQEAAASYNEQFF
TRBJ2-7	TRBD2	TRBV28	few	TGTGCCAGCAGTGGAACCGGGACTAGCGGGTACGAGCAGTACTTC	CASSGTGTSGYEQYF
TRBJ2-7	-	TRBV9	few	TGTGCCAGCAGCGTAGACGGGAGCCCCTACGAGCAGTACTTC	CASSVDGSPYEQYF
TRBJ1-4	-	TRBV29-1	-	TGCAGCGTTGGAATATCTGGAAGCACTGGCAGGACTAATGAAAAACTGTTTTTT	CSVGISGSTGRTNEKLFF
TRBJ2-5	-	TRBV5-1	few	TGCGCCAGCAGCTTAGAGGGGGGGCACCAAGAGACCCAGTACTTC	CASSLEGGHQETQYF
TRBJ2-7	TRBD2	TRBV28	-	TGTGCCAGCAGTGCCCCGCTAGCGGGCCACTACGAGCAGTACTTC	CASSAPLAGHYEQYF
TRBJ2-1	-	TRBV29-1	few	TGCAGCGTGGACTACAGGGTCGACCTCTGGAATGAGCAGTTCTTC	CSVDYRVDLWNEQFF